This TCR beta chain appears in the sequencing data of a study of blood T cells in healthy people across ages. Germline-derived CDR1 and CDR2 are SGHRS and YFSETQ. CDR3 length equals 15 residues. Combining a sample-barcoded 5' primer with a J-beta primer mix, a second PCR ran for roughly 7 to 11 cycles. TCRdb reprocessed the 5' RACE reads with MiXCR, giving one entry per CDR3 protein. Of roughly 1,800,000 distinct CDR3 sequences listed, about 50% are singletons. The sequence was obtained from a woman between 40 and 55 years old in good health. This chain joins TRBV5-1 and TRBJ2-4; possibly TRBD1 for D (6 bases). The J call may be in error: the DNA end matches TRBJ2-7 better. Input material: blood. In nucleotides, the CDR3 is TGCGCCAGCAGCTTGGGTGGGACAAATTCTTACGAGCAGTACTTC. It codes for CASSLGGTNSYEQYF.